This T cell receptor (beta chain) stems from a study of blood T cell repertoires in COVID-19. Study in general: The cDNA or gDNA used as material had been derived from T cells, B-cell-depleted T cells, or PBMCs.

The ends were cut back, 6 bases at V and 7 bases at J, with 9 bases in the middle. The CDR3 is 12 amino acids. CDR1 and CDR2 (germline): LNHNV, YYDKDF (reference sequence). This clone was seen a single time. TCRdb's table, derived via immunoSEQ multiplex PCR, lists solely in-frame clones and lacks some. The table records about 120,000 clones, roughly three quarters of them present only once. Sequencing was done on a sample of peripheral blood. This chain joins TRBV15 and TRBJ2-2; TRBD1 is a possible D gene (6 bases). The TCR originated in a woman older than 75 with acute or convalescent COVID-19. The CDR3 here is CATSSGDGELFF. For the CDR3, the DNA is TGTGCCACCAGTTCAGGGGACGGGGAGCTGTTTTTT.